Described below is a single TCR beta chain sequence and its context. Its antigen is unidentified. The data derive from a study of CD8 T cells in ankylosing spondylitis. Whole-study findings and limits: It appeared that ankylosing spondylitis blood was characterized by a TCR beta motif of under ten highly homologous variants. Reports say disease-linked clones showed up significantly more in matched ankylosing spondylitis synovial fluid. CD8+ cells made up the disease-linked clones, which were relatively rare in peripheral blood.

It was by quantitative 5'-RACE with molecular barcodes that TCR beta libraries were made. TCRdb fed the 5' RACE reads into MiXCR, producing one record per CDR3 protein. There are around 250,000 distinct CDR3 sequences in the sample; over 30% occur only once, and 3.5% to 4.5% lies in the top ten. Trimming took off 4 bases at V and 1 base at J, with 13 bases between the two ends. The CDR3 is made up of 14 amino acids. Germline loops: CDR1 SQVTM, CDR2 ANQGSEA. Material: blood, either unsorted or a sorted T cell fraction (not recorded which). The receptor was isolated from a male donor with ankylosing spondylitis or in good health (not recorded which). This chain links TRBV29-1 with TRBJ2-5, with D perhaps matching TRBD2 (7 bases). The CDR3 loop is CSVGLRGGQETQYF. The DNA of the CDR3 is TGCAGCGTTGGATTGAGGGGGGGCCAAGAGACCCAGTACTTC.